These 32 T cell receptor beta chains came from one sample sequenced in a study of cytomegalovirus exposure and HLA in healthy donors. Primers for the PCR totalled 60 Vbeta and 13 Jbeta. The method was immunoSEQ multiplex PCR; TCRdb's version includes in-frame clones alone and lacks a portion of them. The sample has about 210,000 clones; around 79% are singletons. The sequenced sample consisted of PBMCs. These receptor sequences come from a male donor in good health and CMV-seropositive.

The V and J genes are TRBV2 and TRBJ1-5; D remains ambiguous. Germline lookup yields CDR1 SNHLY and CDR2 FYNNEI. This CDR3 is built from 15 residues. V was pared by 5 bases and J by 2 bases, with 13 bases between. The CDR3 here is CASSRMRAGNQPQHF. In DNA form, the CDR3 reads TGTGCCAGCAGTAGAATGAGGGCGGGCAATCAGCCCCAGCATTTT.

The chain recombines TRBV5-1 with TRBJ2-5, with TRBD2 matching over 13 bases. The tail of the sequence fits TRBJ2-7 better, so the J call may be wrong. CDR1 and CDR2 from the germline V gene are SGHRS and YFSETQ. The CDR3 contains 18 residues. The CDR3 DNA reads TGCGCCAGCAGCTGGGATAGTGCCACTAGCGGGAGGGCCTCCGAGCAGTACTTC. It specifies CASSWDSATSGRASEQYF.

The gene calls are TRBV11-2 and TRBJ2-5; maybe TRBD1 (6 bases). This CDR3 has 15 amino acids. Per germline, CDR1 SGHAT and CDR2 FQNNGV. V was cut by 5 bases and J by 4 bases, with 17 bases left in between. This CDR3 reads CASSPDWGRGETQYF. The DNA of the CDR3 is TGTGCCAGCAGCCCCGATTGGGGGCGTGGAGAGACCCAGTACTTC.

The chain joins TRBV7-2 to TRBJ2-7; 7 bases agree with TRBD1. Germline lookup yields CDR1 SGHTA and CDR2 FQGNSA. Trimming cost V 5 bases and J 2 bases; bases outside gene matches: 9. This CDR3 is built from 15 residues. This CDR3 reads CASSVIGTEPYEQYF. In nucleotides, the CDR3 is TGTGCCAGCAGCGTAATCGGGACAGAACCCTACGAGCAGTACTTC.

The chain uses TRBV2 and TRBJ2-3; weak D call: TRBD1 (6 bases). The ends were cut back, 8 bases at V and 1 base at J, with 16 bases in the middle. The germline V gene has CDR1 SNHLY and CDR2 FYNNEI. CDR3 length: 15 amino acids. This CDR3 reads CASHWRTVGTDTQYF. The CDR3 DNA sequence: TGTGCCAGCCACTGGAGGACAGTCGGCACAGATACGCAGTATTTT.

This chain connects TRBV14 to TRBJ1-2; 10 bases line up with TRBD1. The CDR3 covers 18 residues. The germline gives CDR1 SGHDN, CDR2 FVKESK. V lost 3 bases to trimming and J lost 0 bases; unmatched junction nucleotides: 10. The CDR3 sequence: CASSHLYGTGDSNYGYTF. As DNA, the CDR3 is TGTGCCAGCAGCCACCTATACGGGACAGGGGATTCTAACTATGGCTACACCTTC.

This clone was observed a handful of times. The rearrangement joins TRBV7-2 to TRBJ2-5, with TRBD2 matching 9 bases. The germline gives CDR1 SGHTA, CDR2 FQGNSA. This CDR3 region has 14 residues. V was pared by 10 bases and J by 2 bases, with 8 bases of the junction left unmatched. CDR3 in DNA: TGTGCCACCGCGCTGACTAGCGGACAAGAGACCCAGTACTTC. This codes for CATALTSGQETQYF.

The chain uses TRBV5-1 and TRBJ2-7; 9 bases line up with TRBD1. The CDR3 has 16 residues. Germline V lookup: CDR1 SGHRS, CDR2 YFSETQ. The junction had 7 bases not matched to a gene; V was cut back by 0 bases and J by 3 bases. CDR3 residues: CASSLAPGTGNYEQYF. The DNA of the CDR3 is TGCGCCAGCAGCTTGGCTCCCGGGACAGGGAACTACGAGCAGTACTTC.

The chain uses TRBV4-1 and TRBJ2-3; TRBD2 agrees at 8 bases. The CDR3 loop spans 15 amino acids. Germline CDR1 and CDR2: MGHRA and YSYEKL. The V gene end was trimmed by 4 bases and the J gene end by 5 bases; junction bases not matched to a gene: 8. CDR3 coding DNA: TGCGCCAGCAGCCTCCGCCGGGGGGGGGTAGATACGCAGTATTTT. It is translated as CASSLRRGGVDTQYF.

The sample holds a few counts of this clone. The rearrangement joins TRBV20-1 to TRBJ2-2, with unresolved D. There are 11 residues in the CDR3. The V gene lost 5 bases and the J gene lost 1 base, with 2 bases spanning the gap. CDR1 is DFQATT and CDR2 is SNEGSKA in the germline V gene (reference sequence). Written as DNA, the CDR3 is TGCAGTGCTCAGAACACCGGGGAGCTGTTTTTT. This codes for CSAQNTGELFF.

The rearrangement links TRBV5-6 to TRBJ2-7, with 10 bases aligning to TRBD1. V was clipped by 3 bases and J by 6 bases; unmatched bases: 3. The germline gives CDR1 SGHDT, CDR2 YYEEEE. This CDR3 is built from 13 residues. The CDR3 spells CASSSTGGFEQYF. In DNA, the CDR3 is TGTGCCAGCAGCTCGACAGGGGGCTTCGAGCAGTACTTC.

Only a few counts were recorded for this clone. The CDR3 sequence is CASSPSTGSLGGYTF. The CDR3 region has the DNA TGCGCCAGCAGCCCATCGACAGGGTCCCTTGGAGGCTACACCTTC. V gene TRBV5-1 combines with J gene TRBJ1-2, with 7 nucleotides matching TRBD1. CDR1 and CDR2 from the germline V gene are SGHRS and YFSETQ. This CDR3 has 15 residues. V trimming: 4 bases; J trimming: 8 bases; junction bases outside the gene matches: 14.

As concerns this clone: Within the sample, other DNA sequences also encode this same CDR3. The gene calls are TRBV5-4 and TRBJ1-2; D is uncertain. This CDR3 spans 12 amino acids. Germline-derived CDR1 and CDR2 are SGHNT and YYREEE (reference sequence). V shed 0 bases and J shed 5 bases, with 5 bases lying between them. CDR3 bases: TGTGCCAGCAGCTTGGACTCTTATGGCTACACCTTC. This sequence encodes CASSLDSYGYTF.

The chain links TRBV7-3 to TRBJ2-5; no clear D. The CDR3 has 13 residues. The germline CDR1 and CDR2 sequences are SGHTA and FQGTGA. V was pared by 2 bases and J by 5 bases, with 9 bases between. DNA of the CDR3: TGTGCCAGCAGCTTAGGCCTGGGCGAGACCCAGTACTTC. This encodes CASSLGLGETQYF.

There are a few counts of this clone. CDR3 in DNA: TGTGCCAGCAGCTTGGCAGCAGGGATTGGTAACTATGGCTACACCTTC. Amino acids: CASSLAAGIGNYGYTF. This chain links TRBV5-5 with TRBJ1-2, with D perhaps matching TRBD1 (5 bases). The CDR3 is 16 residues long. V was pared by 0 bases and J by 1 base, with 13 bases between. CDR1 and CDR2 (germline): SGHKS, YYEKEE (reference sequence).

This rearrangement joins TRBV2 to TRBJ1-1, with D uncertain. This CDR3 is built from 13 residues. Germline values: CDR1 SNHLY, CDR2 FYNNEI. V lost 4 bases and J 5 bases, leaving 11 bases between the germline ends. The CDR3 DNA reads as TGTGCCAGCAGTGGTTCCAGAGGGACTGAAGCTTTCTTT. Translated, it gives CASSGSRGTEAFF.

The rearrangement uses TRBV28 and TRBJ1-2, with TRBD1 matching over 7 bases. J gave up 8 bases and V 7 bases, and 16 bases lay outside the gene matches. Germline CDR1 reads MDHEN; CDR2 reads SYDVKM. CDR3 length: 15 amino acids. The CDR3 loop reads CASTSPTGKVEGYTF. In DNA, the CDR3 is TGTGCCAGCACCTCTCCGACAGGGAAAGTGGAGGGCTACACCTTC.

The V call is TRBV11-1, the J call TRBJ2-3; D is perhaps TRBD2 (5 bases). Germline-derived CDR1 and CDR2 are SGHAT and FQDESV (reference sequence). The CDR3 loop spans 15 amino acids. Trimming removed 4 bases at V and 1 base at J, with 12 bases between. The chain's CDR3 is CASSSSMSGTDTQYF. DNA for the CDR3: TGTGCCAGCAGCTCTAGCATGTCGGGCACAGATACGCAGTATTTT.

There are a few counts of this clone. V is TRBV15 and J is TRBJ2-7; 15 bases align to TRBD2. CDR3 length: 16 residues. Germline CDR1 LNHNV, CDR2 YYDKDF (reference sequence). The ends lost 5 bases at V and 2 bases at J; junction bases unmatched: 4. The CDR3 region is CATSRTSGREAYEQYF. The CDR3 DNA follows: TGTGCCACCAGCCGGACTAGCGGGAGGGAAGCCTACGAGCAGTACTTC.

CDR3 bases: TGTGCCAGCTCATACAGGGGCTCCTACGAGCAGTACTTC. Its translation: CASSYRGSYEQYF. The chain links TRBV6-5 to TRBJ2-7; TRBD1 agrees at 7 bases. Germline V lookup: CDR1 MNHEY, CDR2 SVGAGI. The trim removed 8 bases at V and 0 bases at J, leaving 4 bases unmatched. There are 13 residues in the CDR3.

This clone is a singleton in its sample. V gene TRBV19 combines with J gene TRBJ1-5; tentatively, D is TRBD1 (5 bases). The CDR3 runs 15 residues. V was pared by 2 bases and J by 7 bases, with 15 bases between. Germline CDR1 and CDR2: LNHDA and SQIVND (reference sequence). DNA for the CDR3: TGTGCCAGTAGTATAAAAGGGGCAGGGTACCAGCCCCAGCATTTT. Protein product: CASSIKGAGYQPQHF.

The chain couples TRBV4-3 to TRBJ2-4, with 8 positions matching TRBD2. This CDR3 is 13 amino acids long. V lost 3 bases, J lost 6 bases, and 1 base stayed unmatched. Germline loops: CDR1 LGHNA, CDR2 YSLEER. CDR3 loop: CASSHTSGNIQYF. The DNA of the CDR3 is TGCGCCAGCAGCCACACTAGCGGAAACATTCAGTACTTC.

This clone was detected a few times. The chain uses TRBV6-5 and TRBJ2-7, with 7 bases fitting TRBD2. From germline, CDR1 is MNHEY and CDR2 SVGAGI. After removal of 7 bases from V and 5 bases from J, the junction contained 14 bases not matched to a gene. This CDR3 comprises 15 residues. Here the CDR3 DNA reads TGTGCCAGCACCGATTTTGGGGGGGGGTCTAACGAGCAGTACTTC. This codes for CASTDFGGGSNEQYF.

The V gene is TRBV6-4, the J gene TRBJ2-3; the match to TRBD1 covers 8 bases. The CDR3 extends over 13 amino acids. From germline, CDR1 is MRHNA and CDR2 SNTAGT. Trimming removed 8 bases from V and 1 base from J; junction bases left unmatched: 2. This CDR3 is CASGQGGTDTQYF. DNA of the CDR3: TGTGCCAGCGGACAGGGCGGCACAGATACGCAGTATTTT.

The chain recombines TRBV5-1 with TRBJ2-3; 8 bases agree with TRBD2. Germline V gene lookup returns CDR1 SGHRS and CDR2 YFSETQ. J gave up 4 bases and V 2 bases, and 6 bases lay outside the gene matches. The CDR3 is 15 amino acids. CDR3 nucleotides: TGCGCCAGCAGCTTCGCGGGGGGCGGAGCAGATACGCAGTATTTT. This gives the protein CASSFAGGGADTQYF.

Of note for this clone: At one of its ends the junction is not consistent with the germline gene, which may arise from a read error. The V call is TRBV7-9, the J call TRBJ2-3; D might be TRBD2 (6 bases). Germline CDR1 SEHNR, CDR2 FQNEAQ (reference sequence). The CDR3 is 16 amino acids. The CDR3 DNA follows: TGTTCCAGCAGCGGACGTGGAGGGCTCAGCACAGATACGCAGTATTTT. It is translated as CSSSGRGGLSTDTQYF.

V and J are TRBV7-2 and TRBJ1-5; D is uncertain. The CDR3 is made up of 13 amino acids. Trimming cost V 5 bases and J 3 bases, with 8 bases left between them. In germline, CDR1 is SGHTA, CDR2 FQGNSA. Here the CDR3 DNA reads TGTGCCAGCAGCCCAGGAATCAATCAGCCCCAGCATTTT. Its protein product is CASSPGINQPQHF.

In its sample, this clone was seen a few times. For the CDR3, the DNA is TGTGCCAGCAGCTTAGCGCCAGGGAACTATGGCTACACCTTC. Protein: CASSLAPGNYGYTF. This chain links TRBV7-2 with TRBJ1-2, with D possibly TRBD1 on 5 matching bases. This CDR3 region has 14 residues. V was cut by 0 bases and J by 2 bases, with 7 bases left in between. Germline-derived CDR1 and CDR2 are SGHTA and FQGNSA.

Concerning this clone: The limits of the CDR3 on the DNA are not certain, so only TCRdb's listed CDR3 is given. V usage is TRBV29-1 and J usage is TRBJ1-2. The CDR3 has 13 residues if both end residues are counted. CDR1 and CDR2 (germline): SQVTM, ANQGSEA. CDR3 amino acids: CSAASGTNYGCTF.

The chain links TRBV9 to TRBJ1-2, with D unresolved. CDR1 is SGDLS, CDR2 YYNGEE, per germline. The V end lost 0 bases, the J end lost 2 bases, and 5 bases lay between the germline ends. The CDR3 length is 13 residues. The CDR3: CASSVGGNYGYTF. The CDR3 DNA is TGTGCCAGCAGCGTAGGAGGCAACTATGGCTACACCTTC.

The chain is built from TRBV5-5 and TRBJ2-5; TRBD2 might be the D (6 bases). The J call may be wrong; the DNA end is better matched by TRBJ2-7. This CDR3 is built from 13 residues. The V gene's germline CDR1 is SGHKS and CDR2 YYEKEE (reference sequence). As DNA, the CDR3 is TGTGCCAGCAGCTCTAATGGCGGGAACGAGCAGTACTTC. Amino acids: CASSSNGGNEQYF.

This chain uses TRBV19 with TRBJ1-2; D ambiguous. The V end was cut by 6 bases, the J end by 6 bases, with 17 bases between. CDR1 LNHDA and CDR2 SQIVND come from the germline V gene (reference sequence). This CDR3 spans 14 amino acids. CDR3 sequence: CASRYPEAGDGYTF. The DNA of the CDR3 is TGTGCCAGTAGATACCCCGAGGCCGGCGATGGCTACACCTTC.